The 3 T cell receptor beta chains below were found in one sample sequenced in a study of blood T cells in healthy people across ages. The use of a sample-barcoded 5' primer and a J-beta primer mix characterized a second PCR of about 7 to 12 cycles. MiXCR, run by TCRdb on the 5' RACE reads, gives a single entry per CDR3 protein. The sample yields about a million distinct CDR3 sequences, roughly 51% seen once. Sequenced material: blood. These receptor sequences come from a woman aged 60-75 years in good health.

This clonotype was detected only a few times. The CDR3 loop reads CASSAGGTANQPQHF. As DNA, the CDR3 is TGTGCCAGCAGCGCGGGGGGAACAGCGAATCAGCCCCAGCATTTT. V is TRBV9 and J is TRBJ1-5; the D gene is possibly TRBD1 (5 bases). Trimming stripped 3 bases from V and 4 bases from J, with 14 bases between. The CDR3 runs to 15 residues. The germline V gene encodes CDR1 SGDLS and CDR2 YYNGEE.

In its sample, this clonotype was seen a few times. This chain joins TRBV6-6 and TRBJ1-2; TRBD1 is a possible D gene (5 bases). Trimming removed 0 bases at V and 6 bases at J, with 11 bases between. The CDR3 loop spans 14 amino acids. Germline assignment: CDR1 MNHNY and CDR2 SVGAGI (reference sequence). Written as DNA, the CDR3 is TGTGCCAGCAGTTACTCGGGGGGGAAGAATGGCTACACCTTC. Its protein is CASSYSGGKNGYTF.

The J gene is TRBJ2-4, the V gene TRBV20-1; D unresolved. The J call could be wrong; TRBJ2-5 is a better fit for the DNA end. Looked up from germline, CDR1 is DFQATT and CDR2 is SNEGSKA (reference sequence). This CDR3 region has 10 residues. The CDR3: CSATGETQYF. The CDR3 DNA reads as TGCAGTGCTACTGGAGAGACCCAGTACTTC.